This T cell receptor beta chain was sequenced during a study of T cell responses to AZD1222 COVID-19 vaccine. TCRdb's table, derived via immunoSEQ multiplex PCR, lists solely in-frame clones and lacks some. The sample lists approximately 150,000 clones; 90% were seen once. The CDR3 is 15 residues long. Pooled samples include second doses given at about 4 or 12 weeks. The sample was peripheral blood, taken 28 days after the second AZD1222 dose. This clonotype originated in an adult who received the AZD1222 COVID-19 vaccine. The V call is TRBV21-1, the J call TRBJ2-5; the table assigns TRBD1, which was not confirmed against the DNA. TRBV21-1 corresponds to a pseudogene. The CDR3 sequence: CASSQLTGGQETQYF. In DNA form, the CDR3 reads TGTGCCAGCAGCCAACTGACAGGGGGCCAAGAGACCCAGTACTTC.